In its sample, the clone carrying this T cell receptor beta chain was seen many times. The V end lost 6 bases, the J end lost 0 bases, and 15 bases lay between the germline ends. The CDR3 covers 16 residues. The data were obtained in a study of Graves' ophthalmopathy and Graves' hyperthyroidism. Amplification of the TCR beta CDR3 regions used RNA transcripts (as template). Amplification began with first-round RT-PCR using HTBI primers, then second-round multiplex PCR was performed. TCRdb recomputed calls from the multiplex PCR reads with MiXCR, one row per CDR3 protein. The sample has 220,000 or so distinct CDR3 sequences, about a fifth seen once. CAS ≥3, NOSPECS ≥4, moderate-to-severe activity and duration under 3 months marked donors with ophthalmopathy. Sampling 10 ml of fresh peripheral blood provided the PBMCs.

The sample comprised peripheral blood. The rearrangement uses TRBV12-3 or TRBV12-4 and TRBJ2-4; the D gene could be TRBD1 or TRBD2 (5 bases each). The sequence came from a woman aged 50 to 65 with Graves' ophthalmopathy. The CDR3 nucleotides are TGTGCCAGCAGCCCAGACGAGGGGATAGCCAAAAACATTCAGTACTTC. Its protein is CASSPDEGIAKNIQYF.